These 20 T cell receptor beta chains were sequenced from one sample in a study of beta chain features in type 1 diabetes. No antigen is known for these receptors. Isolated RNA was reverse transcribed in full, so expressed TCRB transcripts were sequenced. Profiled with immunoSEQ multiplex PCR; TCRdb holds only in-frame clones, not every one. The sample carries 300,000 to 350,000 clones, approximately 9.9% recorded once. Broader study findings: All four CD4+ subsets from Type 1 diabetes patients carried moderately but significantly shorter TCRB CDR3s.

The source material was central memory CD4+ T cells from blood. The receptors originated from a man aged 25 to 40 with type 1 diabetes.

Many counts were recorded for this clone. The rearrangement joins TRBV4-1 to TRBJ1-2; possible D gene TRBD1, 5 bases. This CDR3 has 16 residues. Trimming took 1 base from V and 4 from J, leaving 16 bases between them. Per the germline V gene, CDR1 is MGHRA and CDR2 is YSYEKL. The CDR3 here is CASSQGQGEVVYGYTF. The CDR3 DNA reads as TGCGCCAGCAGCCAAGGCCAGGGAGAGGTCGTCTATGGCTACACCTTC.

The V gene is TRBV7-2, the J gene TRBJ2-5; D perhaps matches TRBD1 (6 bases). V lost 4 bases, J lost 0 bases, and 9 bases lay in between. CDR3 length equals 14 residues. Germline assignment: CDR1 SGHTA and CDR2 FQGNSA. This chain's CDR3 is CASSSSGDQETQYF. The CDR3 DNA is TGTGCCAGCAGCTCCTCAGGGGACCAAGAGACCCAGTACTTC. Looking up the rest from reference TRBV7-2 and TRBJ2-5 gives the full variable domain: GAGVSQSPSNKVTEKGKDVELRCDPISGHTALYWYRQSLGQGLEFLIYFQGNSAPDKSGLPSDRFSAERTGGSVSTLTIQRTQQEDSAVYLCASSSSGDQETQYFGPGTRLLVL.

The V call is TRBV5-6, the J call TRBJ1-6; D perhaps matches TRBD1 (5 bases). The CDR3 spans 14 residues. Trimming cost V 0 bases and J 4 bases, with 5 bases left between them. Germline CDR1 SGHDT, CDR2 YYEEEE. The CDR3 coding sequence is TGTGCCAGCAGCTTGGAGGGGTATAATTCACCCCTCCACTTT. Residues: CASSLEGYNSPLHF.

J is TRBJ2-3 and V is TRBV5-1; 9 bases match TRBD1. With V trimmed by 4 bases and J by 4 bases, 10 bases remained unmatched. This CDR3 is built from 16 residues. The germline V gene encodes CDR1 SGHRS and CDR2 YFSETQ. CDR3 residues: CASSPRGGQGSDTQYF. The CDR3 DNA sequence: TGCGCCAGCAGCCCCCGTGGGGGACAGGGTTCAGATACGCAGTATTTT.

The chain couples TRBV7-2 to TRBJ1-4, with TRBD1 matching over 8 bases. V shed 4 bases and J 6 bases; nucleotides not matched to a gene: 7. This CDR3 is 15 amino acids long. Per the germline V gene, CDR1 is SGHTA and CDR2 is FQGNSA. CDR3 amino acids: CASSSSGGDYEKLFF. The CDR3 nucleotides are TGTGCCAGCAGCTCTTCAGGGGGCGACTATGAAAAACTGTTTTTT.

The rearrangement joins TRBV9 to TRBJ2-2, with TRBD1 as a possible D gene (6 bases). This CDR3 is built from 16 residues. The ends were cut back, 8 bases at V and 0 bases at J, with 17 bases in the middle. Germline V lookup: CDR1 SGDLS, CDR2 YYNGEE. The CDR3: CASSTTGTTNTGELFF. The CDR3, as DNA: TGTGCCAGTAGTACTACCGGGACAACGAACACCGGGGAGCTGTTTTTT.

The V call is TRBV27, the J call TRBJ2-3, with 8 bases identical to TRBD2. The CDR3 length is 14 residues. V was pared by 5 bases and J by 2 bases, with 3 bases of the junction left unmatched. Germline V gene sequence: CDR1 MNHEY, CDR2 SMNVEV (reference sequence). Here the CDR3 DNA reads TGTGCCAGCAGTGTACTAGCGGACACAGATACGCAGTATTTT. This gives the protein CASSVLADTDTQYF.

There are a few counts of this clone. The chain employs TRBV7-9 and TRBJ2-7, with D maybe TRBD1 (5 bases). The V end lost 2 bases, the J end lost 5 bases, and 10 bases lay between the germline ends. Germline CDR1 SEHNR, CDR2 FQNEAQ (reference sequence). The CDR3 is 13 residues long. CDR3 sequence: CASSLRGSDEQYF. The CDR3 DNA reads as TGTGCCAGCAGCTTAAGGGGATCCGACGAGCAGTACTTC.

Only a few counts were recorded for this clone. The gene calls are TRBV5-6 and TRBJ1-2; D gene ambiguous. The CDR3 has 13 residues. The V end lost 4 bases, the J end lost 4 bases, and 11 bases lay between the germline ends. Germline V gene sequence: CDR1 SGHDT, CDR2 YYEEEE. CDR3: CASSPTLFYGYTF. The DNA of the CDR3 is TGTGCCAGCAGCCCCACATTGTTCTATGGCTACACCTTC.

At least ten counts were recorded for this clone. The chain has TRBV14 and TRBJ2-3; D is undetermined. CDR3 length: 14 amino acids. Germline V CDR1 and CDR2: SGHDN, FVKESK. Trimming removed 2 bases from V and 0 bases from J, with 6 bases in between. CDR3 amino acids: CASSQLASTDTQYF. CDR3 DNA sequence: TGTGCCAGCAGCCAACTTGCCAGCACAGATACGCAGTATTTT. The whole variable domain, filled in from reference TRBV14 and TRBJ2-3, reads EAGVTQFPSHSVIEKGQTVTLRCDPISGHDNLYWYRRVMGKEIKFLLHFVKESKQDESGMPNNRFLAERTGGTYSTLKVQPAELEDSGVYFCASSQLASTDTQYFGPGTRLTVL.

This rearrangement joins TRBV25-1 to TRBJ1-2; D may be TRBD1 (5 bases). Trimming shortened V by 1 base and J by 3 bases, and 9 bases separated the two germline ends. Per germline, CDR1 MGHDK and CDR2 SYGVNS. The CDR3 totals 14 residues. CDR3 in amino acids: CASSESPGDYGYTF. In nucleotides, the CDR3 is TGTGCCAGCAGTGAATCCCCGGGGGACTATGGCTACACCTTC.

This clone was picked up a small number of times. The chain employs TRBV12-5 and TRBJ1-4; 10 positions agree with TRBD1. The germline CDR1 and CDR2 sequences are LGHNT and FRNRAP. There are 15 residues in the CDR3. Losses at the gene ends were 1 base for V and 7 bases for J; bases not matched to a gene: 3. This CDR3 is CASGLGGQGSEKLFF. The CDR3 DNA sequence: TGTGCTAGTGGTTTGGGGGGACAGGGGAGTGAAAAACTGTTTTTT.

The V and J genes are TRBV2 and TRBJ2-5; 14 bases are a match to TRBD2. V lost 1 base to trimming and J lost 6 bases; unmatched junction nucleotides: 4. This CDR3 is built from 16 residues. Germline CDR1 and CDR2: SNHLY and FYNNEI. CDR3 coding DNA: TGTGCCAGCAGTGAAGGACTAGCGGGGGGGCTGAAGACCCAGTACTTC. It yields the protein CASSEGLAGGLKTQYF.

This clone was counted between two and nine times. This chain links TRBV6-6 with TRBJ1-2; D unresolved. The V gene's germline CDR1 is MNHNY and CDR2 SVGAGI (reference sequence). V was pared by 7 bases and J by 7 bases, with 10 bases between. The CDR3 sequence is 11 residues long. CDR3 nucleotide sequence: TGTGCCAGCACCTTTGAGGGTGGCTACACCTTC. Amino acid sequence: CASTFEGGYTF.

The rearrangement links TRBV7-2 to TRBJ2-7, with D perhaps matching TRBD1 or TRBD2 (5 bases each). This CDR3 region has 13 residues. V lost 6 bases and J lost 3, with 12 bases in between. CDR1 SGHTA and CDR2 FQGNSA come from the germline V gene. The CDR3 coding sequence is TGTGCCAGCAGAGGGGACGGAAGCTACGAGCAGTACTTC. This codes for CASRGDGSYEQYF.

The chain couples TRBV6-5 to TRBJ2-1; D may correspond to TRBD1 or TRBD2 (5 bases each). Deletions cut 5 bases from V and 7 bases from J, with 15 bases between. Germline V gives CDR1 MNHEY, CDR2 SVGAGI. The CDR3 has 14 amino acids. In DNA, the CDR3 is TGTGCCAGCAGTGGCTCCGGGACCGAGAATGAGCAGTTCTTC. Its protein product is CASSGSGTENEQFF.

This clone was recorded a few times. The J gene is TRBJ2-5, the V gene TRBV11-2, with D unclear. Germline values: CDR1 SGHAT, CDR2 FQNNGV. V was shortened by 1 base and J by 5 bases, with 8 bases between the two germline ends. The CDR3 extends over 13 amino acids. CDR3 DNA: TGTGCCAGCAGCTTAGTGACTTTGGAGACCCAGTACTTC. Translation gives CASSLVTLETQYF.

There are a few counts of this clone. V and J are TRBV2 and TRBJ1-6; 8 bases match TRBD1. CDR3 length equals 18 residues. The junction had 17 bases not matched to a gene; V was cut back by 6 bases and J by 7 bases. Germline V gene data show CDR1 as SNHLY and CDR2 as FYNNEI. CDR3 region: CASSPSGRGQGKNSPLHF. The CDR3 nucleotides are TGTGCCAGCAGCCCCTCGGGCAGGGGGCAAGGGAAGAATTCACCCCTCCACTTT. The full variable domain, rest sourced from reference TRBV2 and TRBJ1-6, is EPEVTQTPSHQVTQMGQEVILRCVPISNHLYFYWYRQILGQKVEFLVSFYNNEISEKSEIFDDQFSVERPDGSNFTLKIRSTKLEDSAMYFCASSPSGRGQGKNSPLHFGNGTRLTVT.

There are many counts of this clone. The gene calls are TRBV11-2 and TRBJ2-7; D might be TRBD1 (7 bases). Germline loops: CDR1 SGHAT, CDR2 FQNNGV. The CDR3 runs to 15 residues. The V end lost 2 bases, the J end lost 1 base, and 12 bases lay between the germline ends. The CDR3 sequence: CASSLLQGGSYEQYF. DNA of the CDR3: TGTGCCAGCAGCTTACTGCAGGGGGGATCCTACGAGCAGTACTTC.

This clone appeared a few times. V and J are TRBV2 and TRBJ1-2; no clear D. CDR1 and CDR2 (germline): SNHLY, FYNNEI. There are 13 residues in the CDR3. Trimming took 7 bases from V and 0 from J, leaving 9 bases between them. The CDR3 DNA reads TGTGCCAGCAAGGAGGCAGCTAACTATGGCTACACCTTC. Its translation: CASKEAANYGYTF.